These 27 T cell receptor beta chains came from one sample sequenced in a study of T-cell reconstitution after alpha-beta-depleted transplantation in children. The authors prepared the TCRbeta library with unique molecular identifiers. TCRdb reprocessed the PCR reads with MiXCR, giving one entry per CDR3 protein. The profile covers about 140,000 distinct CDR3 sequences, with around 9% appearing a single time and approximately 18% taken by the ten largest. This specimen consisted of PBMCs, mostly from graft donor cells, obtained 180 days after TCRalphabeta/CD19-depleted stem cell transplant. The receptors originated from a female patient between 2 and 15 years old who had a stem cell transplant for congenital amegakaryocytic thrombocytopenia, so the T cells may come from the graft donor.

This rearrangement joins TRBV18 to TRBJ2-7, with 7 nucleotides matching TRBD2. The CDR3 totals 14 residues. The V and J ends lost 3 bases and 7 bases, in that order; junction bases with no gene match: 9. Looked up from germline, CDR1 is KGHSH and CDR2 is LQKENI. The CDR3 DNA is TGTGCCAGCTCACCCATTAACAACGGGAGGGAGCAGTACTTC. This gives the protein CASSPINNGREQYF.

There are a few counts of this clonotype. V usage is TRBV18 and J usage is TRBJ2-3; 7 bases match TRBD2. In germline, CDR1 is KGHSH, CDR2 LQKENI. The CDR3 sequence is 17 residues long. With 6 bases clipped from V and 4 bases from J, the junction kept 16 bases outside the gene matches. The CDR3 loop is CASSPLLWRERADTQYF. In DNA, the CDR3 is TGTGCCAGCTCTCCCCTCCTATGGCGGGAGCGGGCAGATACGCAGTATTTT.

The chain links TRBV10-3 to TRBJ2-2; D remains unclear. The germline V and J ends were trimmed by 2 bases and 0 bases, with 10 bases remaining between them. This CDR3 spans 16 amino acids. Germline V lookup: CDR1 ENHRY, CDR2 SYGVKD. The CDR3 coding sequence is TGTGCCATCAGTGAGCAAGCCTTACCGAACACCGGGGAGCTGTTTTTT. It is translated as CAISEQALPNTGELFF.

This clonotype was found many times. This chain connects TRBV14 to TRBJ1-6; D is ambiguous. The germline V gene has CDR1 SGHDN and CDR2 FVKESK. V was shortened by 0 bases and J by 8 bases, with 11 bases between the two germline ends. The CDR3 contains 15 residues. The DNA of the CDR3 is TGTGCCAGCAGCCAAGATCCTTTCCCTGATTCACCCCTCCACTTT. It specifies CASSQDPFPDSPLHF. The whole variable domain, filled in from reference TRBV14 and TRBJ1-6, reads EAGVTQFPSHSVIEKGQTVTLRCDPISGHDNLYWYRRVMGKEIKFLLHFVKESKQDESGMPNNRFLAERTGGTYSTLKVQPAELEDSGVYFCASSQDPFPDSPLHFGNGTRLTVT.

This clonotype was counted between two and nine times. CDR3 DNA: TGTGCCACCAGCAGAGATTATGAGGCTATCTACGAGCAGTACTTC. It translates to CATSRDYEAIYEQYF. The chain employs TRBV15 and TRBJ2-7; D not certain. V lost 0 bases and J lost 3, with 12 bases in between. The CDR3 length is 15 residues. Looked up from germline, CDR1 is LNHNV and CDR2 is YYDKDF (reference sequence).

This clonotype was found many times. CDR3 coding DNA: TGTGCCAGCAGTTTACGTACGGAAGAGACCCAGTACTTC. Encoded protein: CASSLRTEETQYF. The V and J genes are TRBV28 and TRBJ2-5; D gene ambiguous. In germline, CDR1 is MDHEN, CDR2 SYDVKM. Trimming took off 2 bases at V and 3 bases at J, with 7 bases between the two ends. This CDR3 region has 13 residues.

This clonotype has at least ten counts. This chain uses TRBV20-1 with TRBJ2-1; 11 nucleotides agree with TRBD2. The trim removed 2 bases at V and 6 bases at J, leaving 3 bases unmatched. Germline V lookup: CDR1 DFQATT, CDR2 SNEGSKA (reference sequence). The CDR3 runs 14 residues. The CDR3 region has the DNA TGCAGTGCTAGAAGACTAGCGGGAATCAATGAGCAGTTCTTC. Translating it yields CSARRLAGINEQFF.

This clonotype was seen only a few times. The chain recombines TRBV5-6 with TRBJ2-5; the match to TRBD1 covers 9 bases. Trimming cost V 4 bases and J 3 bases; bases outside gene matches: 7. Germline V CDR1 and CDR2: SGHDT, YYEEEE. The CDR3 runs to 15 residues. The chain's CDR3 is CASSPGTGREETQYF. CDR3 sequence (DNA): TGTGCCAGCAGCCCTGGGACAGGGCGAGAAGAGACCCAGTACTTC.

Many counts were recorded for this clonotype. The chain has TRBV12-3 or TRBV12-4 and TRBJ2-7, with 7 bases aligning to TRBD1. CDR3 length: 15 amino acids. V was pared by 8 bases and J by 3 bases, with 13 bases of the junction left unmatched. CDR3 nucleotide sequence: TGTGCCAGCGGACCGACAGGGAAGACACGCTACGAGCAGTACTTC. Amino acids: CASGPTGKTRYEQYF.

At least ten counts were recorded for this clonotype. The chain is built from TRBV7-9 and TRBJ2-2; D gene unclear. This CDR3 is 13 amino acids long. Germline loops: CDR1 SEHNR, CDR2 FQNEAQ (reference sequence). Trimming stripped 2 bases from V and 4 bases from J, with 5 bases between. The DNA of the CDR3 is TGTGCCAGCAGCTTAAAGGTCACCGGGGAGCTGTTTTTT. As protein: CASSLKVTGELFF.

This clonotype was observed many times. The V gene is TRBV5-1, the J gene TRBJ1-5; D not certain. V lost 0 bases, J lost 0 bases, and 4 bases lay in between. The CDR3 has 14 residues. The germline CDR1 and CDR2 sequences are SGHRS and YFSETQ. The chain's CDR3 is CASSLDYSNQPQHF. CDR3 DNA sequence: TGCGCCAGCAGCTTGGACTATAGCAATCAGCCCCAGCATTTT.

This chain uses TRBV4-1 with TRBJ2-7; 12 nucleotides align to TRBD2. The V gene's germline CDR1 is MGHRA and CDR2 YSYEKL. The V gene end was trimmed by 1 base and the J gene end by 1 base; junction bases not matched to a gene: 8. CDR3 length: 18 amino acids. CDR3 in amino acids: CASSQVALTSGRSYEQYF. The CDR3 DNA sequence: TGCGCCAGCAGCCAAGTCGCGTTGACTAGCGGGAGATCCTACGAGCAGTACTTC.

The chain recombines TRBV15 with TRBJ1-5, with D unresolved. The CDR3 totals 17 residues. V lost 0 bases and J 3 bases, leaving 15 bases between the germline ends. Germline assignment: CDR1 LNHNV and CDR2 YYDKDF (reference sequence). The CDR3 coding sequence is TGTGCCACCAGCAGAGAAGTGTACGTTCGTACCAATCAGCCCCAGCATTTT. It is translated as CATSREVYVRTNQPQHF. The whole variable domain, remainder taken from reference TRBV15 and TRBJ1-5, is DAMVIQNPRYQVTQFGKPVTLSCSQTLNHNVMYWYQQKSSQAPKLLFHYYDKDFNNEADTPDNFQSRRPNTSFCFLDIRSPGLGDTAMYLCATSREVYVRTNQPQHFGDGTRLSIL.

This clonotype was counted ten times or more. V gene TRBV11-2 combines with J gene TRBJ2-1; D is possibly TRBD2 (6 bases). Germline V gene data show CDR1 as SGHAT and CDR2 as FQNNGV. CDR3 length: 14 residues. The V end was cut by 8 bases, the J end by 5 bases, with 16 bases between. The CDR3 loop is CASGVGSANNEQFF. As DNA, the CDR3 is TGTGCCAGCGGGGTCGGGAGTGCCAACAATGAGCAGTTCTTC.

This clonotype was observed a few times. A read error may account for a junction end that differs from germline. The V call is TRBV12-3 or TRBV12-4, the J call TRBJ1-5; D gene ambiguous. There are 15 residues in the CDR3. The CDR3 loop reads CASSRGETVGQAQHF. The CDR3 coding sequence is TGTGCCAGCAGTCGCGGGGAGACTGTAGGTCAGGCCCAGCATTTT.

This clonotype was picked up a small number of times. This rearrangement joins TRBV4-1 to TRBJ2-7; D is perhaps TRBD2 (6 bases). Germline V lookup: CDR1 MGHRA, CDR2 YSYEKL. The CDR3 runs to 14 residues. Trimming removed 4 bases at V and 3 bases at J, with 13 bases between. The CDR3 DNA sequence: TGCGCCAGCAGCCGAGTGGCTAGCGTCTACGAGCAGTACTTC. This translates into CASSRVASVYEQYF.

This clonotype appeared a few times. V and J are TRBV20-1 and TRBJ2-3; tentatively, D is TRBD1 (5 bases). V dropped 5 bases and J dropped 9 bases, with 18 bases sitting between them. CDR3 length: 13 amino acids. Germline CDR1 and CDR2: DFQATT and SNEGSKA (reference sequence). The CDR3 sequence is CSAGPSTVKTQYF. CDR3 DNA: TGCAGTGCTGGCCCTTCGACAGTGAAGACGCAGTATTTT.

This clonotype was observed many times. This chain connects TRBV20-1 to TRBJ2-1; 7 bases agree with TRBD2. This CDR3 contains 13 residues. The germline CDR1 and CDR2 sequences are DFQATT and SNEGSKA (reference sequence). V shed 0 bases, J shed 4 bases, and the junction held 0 bases outside the gene matches. CDR3 sequence (DNA): TGCAGTGCTAGAGAGCGGGAGTACAATGAGCAGTTCTTC. Translating gives CSAREREYNEQFF.

This clonotype was recorded at least ten times. This chain joins TRBV9 and TRBJ2-5, with D tentatively TRBD2 (6 bases). CDR1 SGDLS and CDR2 YYNGEE come from the germline V gene. The CDR3 extends over 15 amino acids. The V gene lost 0 bases and the J gene lost 1 base, with 10 bases spanning the gap. CDR3 loop: CASSVGTGAQETQYF. The CDR3 bases are TGTGCCAGCAGCGTAGGAACGGGAGCCCAAGAGACCCAGTACTTC.

This clonotype was counted at least ten times. J is TRBJ2-5 and V is TRBV7-9; either TRBD1 or TRBD2 may fit D (6 bases each). Trimming took off 8 bases at V and 1 base at J, with 11 bases between the two ends. The germline CDR1 and CDR2 sequences are SEHNR and FQNEAQ (reference sequence). This CDR3 region has 13 residues. CDR3 coding DNA: TGTGCCAGCCGGGGGCACATCCAAGAGACCCAGTACTTC. Translated, it gives CASRGHIQETQYF.

This clonotype has at least ten counts. The CDR3 region has the DNA TGCAGTGCTAGACGGAAGGGATGGGGAGTGAACTACGAGCAGTACTTC. It is translated as CSARRKGWGVNYEQYF. This sequence joins TRBV20-1 and TRBJ2-7; D possibly corresponds to TRBD2 (5 bases). The germline CDR1 and CDR2 sequences are DFQATT and SNEGSKA (reference sequence). The CDR3 extends over 16 amino acids. Deletions cut 2 bases from V and 3 bases from J, with 20 bases between.

This clonotype was detected only a few times. CDR3 residues: CASKSGRAGQETQYF. Written as DNA, the CDR3 is TGCGCCAGCAAAAGCGGGAGGGCCGGGCAAGAGACCCAGTACTTC. The chain combines TRBV5-1 with TRBJ2-5, with 10 bases that match TRBD2. Germline V gene lookup returns CDR1 SGHRS and CDR2 YFSETQ. With 6 bases clipped from V and 2 bases from J, the junction kept 7 bases outside the gene matches. This CDR3 comprises 15 residues.

This clonotype was seen more than once but under ten times. The chain has TRBV6-1 and TRBJ2-4; 7 bases line up with TRBD1. Trimming at V came to 6 bases and at J to 7 bases, leaving 6 bases not matched to a gene. The CDR3 consists of 13 residues. The germline V gene has CDR1 MNHNS and CDR2 SASEGT. CDR3 bases: TGTGCCAGCAGCTTGCCGACAGGGAACATTCAGTACTTC. This codes for CASSLPTGNIQYF.

This clonotype came up a few times. The V call is TRBV10-3, the J call TRBJ1-1; D ambiguous. Per the germline V gene, CDR1 is ENHRY and CDR2 is SYGVKD. The CDR3 runs 13 residues. V was shortened by 7 bases and J by 4 bases, with 13 bases between the two germline ends. The CDR3 coding sequence is TGTGCCATCACCATCGGGGTCGGCACTGAAGCTTTCTTT. This codes for CAITIGVGTEAFF.

In its sample, this clonotype was seen many times. The chain links TRBV12-3 or TRBV12-4 to TRBJ2-4; TRBD1 might be the D (5 bases). The ends were cut back, 4 bases at V and 1 base at J, with 8 bases in the middle. The CDR3 sequence is 14 residues long. As DNA, the CDR3 is TGTGCCAGCAGTTCCAGGGTGGCCAAAAACATTCAGTACTTC. This sequence encodes CASSSRVAKNIQYF.

This clonotype was seen many times. This chain joins TRBV5-1 and TRBJ2-7; D may match TRBD1 or TRBD2 (5 bases each). Per the germline V gene, CDR1 is SGHRS and CDR2 is YFSETQ. This CDR3 contains 15 residues. Between the trimmed V and J ends, which lost 4 bases and 1 base, there was a span of 15 bases. In DNA form, the CDR3 reads TGCGCCAGCAGCCCTAGGGGACCGGTTTCCTACGAGCAGTACTTC. Residues: CASSPRGPVSYEQYF.

V usage is TRBV7-8 and J usage is TRBJ1-6; 7 bases are shared with TRBD1. The germline V gene encodes CDR1 SGHVS and CDR2 FQNEAQ. The CDR3 has 15 residues. The V gene end was trimmed by 6 bases and the J gene end by 7 bases; junction bases not matched to a gene: 9. CDR3: CASRERGTANSPLHF. The CDR3 DNA follows: TGTGCCAGCAGGGAAAGAGGGACAGCGAATTCACCCCTCCACTTT.